A single sample is the source of the 29 T cell receptor beta chains below, sequenced in a study of T-cell memory formation after mild COVID-19. TCRdb called the 5' RACE reads again in MiXCR, with one record for every CDR3 protein. The repertoire holds around 250,000 distinct CDR3 sequences, with around 17% as singletons. The sequenced material came from PBMCs or a T cell subset sorted from them (not recorded which). The receptor source for this set is a man in his late teens or twenties who had mild COVID-19 (a few samples of this study predate the infection). Cell type and time point are not known.

This clonotype was seen a handful of times. V gene TRBV12-3 or TRBV12-4 combines with J gene TRBJ1-4; 8 nucleotides align to TRBD1. The CDR3 covers 14 residues. V lost 4 bases and J lost 8; bases outside the gene matches: 6. The DNA of the CDR3 is TGTGCCAGCAGTTCTGGACAGGGTGGGGAAAAACTGTTTTTT. Encoded protein: CASSSGQGGEKLFF.

A few counts support this clonotype. V is TRBV9 and J is TRBJ2-1; 7 nucleotides match TRBD1. V was pared by 4 bases and J by 7 bases, with 5 bases of the junction left unmatched. This CDR3 has 13 residues. CDR1 and CDR2 (germline): SGDLS, YYNGEE. CDR3 coding DNA: TGTGCCAGCAGCAATCCAGGGGGTAATGAGCAGTTCTTC. Residues: CASSNPGGNEQFF.

CDR3 residues: CSAPSGASTDTQYF. The CDR3 DNA reads TGCAGTGCCCCGAGCGGGGCCTCCACAGATACGCAGTATTTT. The chain couples TRBV20-1 to TRBJ2-3; 7 nucleotides align to TRBD2. Germline lookup yields CDR1 DFQATT and CDR2 SNEGSKA (reference sequence). The CDR3 loop spans 14 amino acids. After removal of 6 bases from V and 2 bases from J, the junction contained 8 bases not matched to a gene.

This clonotype was seen more than once but under ten times. J is TRBJ1-3 and V is TRBV7-9, with D unresolved. Germline V gives CDR1 SEHNR, CDR2 FQNEAQ (reference sequence). The CDR3 extends over 13 amino acids. Trimming took off 4 bases at V and 5 bases at J, with 9 bases between the two ends. CDR3 DNA sequence: TGTGCCAGCAGCTCTAGCGGGAGAAACACCATATATTTT. It encodes CASSSSGRNTIYF.

The V gene is TRBV10-3, the J gene TRBJ2-4; 8 bases line up with TRBD1. CDR1 ENHRY and CDR2 SYGVKD come from the germline V gene. This CDR3 comprises 15 residues. V shed 4 bases and J 4 bases; nucleotides not matched to a gene: 6. Here the CDR3 DNA reads TGTGCCATCAGTGGAGGCGACAGGGGAAAAAACATTCAGTACTTC. Protein: CAISGGDRGKNIQYF.

The chain has TRBV4-2 and TRBJ2-5, with 8 bases identical to TRBD2. The V segment lost 2 bases and the J segment 0 bases; nucleotides outside the gene matches: 2. The CDR3 spans 15 residues. CDR1 and CDR2 from the germline V gene are LGHNA and YNFKEQ. CDR3 sequence reads: CASSQRRGDQETQYF. Here the CDR3 DNA reads TGTGCCAGCAGCCAAAGGCGGGGGGACCAAGAGACCCAGTACTTC.

This clonotype was seen a handful of times. The V call is TRBV6-6, the J call TRBJ1-5, with TRBD1 as a possible D gene (5 bases). The CDR3 extends over 13 amino acids. Trimming stripped 2 bases from V and 8 bases from J, with 10 bases between. Germline V lookup: CDR1 MNHNY, CDR2 SVGAGI (reference sequence). CDR3 nucleotides: TGTGCCAGCAGTTACGGCGGAGGGGAGCCCCAGCATTTT. Its protein product is CASSYGGGEPQHF.

The chain combines TRBV19 with TRBJ1-5; D ambiguous. Germline V gene lookup returns CDR1 LNHDA and CDR2 SQIVND (reference sequence). Deletions cut 1 base from V and 3 bases from J, with 13 bases between. This CDR3 comprises 16 residues. The CDR3 DNA reads TGTGCCAGTAGTATAGGTCGGACTGGATTCAATCAGCCCCAGCATTTT. Translated, it gives CASSIGRTGFNQPQHF.

This chain connects TRBV11-3 to TRBJ2-2, with D perhaps matching TRBD1 (5 bases). The CDR3 runs 15 residues. V lost 2 bases to trimming and J lost 4 bases, with 11 bases between them. The V gene's germline CDR1 is SGHNT and CDR2 YENEEA. The CDR3 reads CASSLWGSGTGELFF. As DNA, the CDR3 is TGTGCCAGCAGCTTATGGGGCTCGGGCACCGGGGAGCTGTTTTTT.

V and J are TRBV7-2 and TRBJ1-2; 7 bases line up with TRBD1. This CDR3 spans 13 amino acids. V shed 0 bases, J shed 7 bases, and the junction held 2 bases outside the gene matches. Germline loops: CDR1 SGHTA, CDR2 FQGNSA. CDR3 sequence (DNA): TGTGCCAGCAGCTTAGCAGCAGGGGGTGGCTACACCTTC. This sequence encodes CASSLAAGGGYTF. The full variable domain, with the rest looked up from reference TRBV7-2 and TRBJ1-2, is GAGVSQSPSNKVTEKGKDVELRCDPISGHTALYWYRQSLGQGLEFLIYFQGNSAPDKSGLPSDRFSAERTGGSVSTLTIQRTQQEDSAVYLCASSLAAGGGYTFGSGTRLTVV.

This clonotype has only a few counts. The chain links TRBV12-3 or TRBV12-4 to TRBJ2-3, with D hard to call. The germline V and J ends were trimmed by 0 bases and 4 bases, with 8 bases remaining between them. This CDR3 spans 14 amino acids. The CDR3 region has the DNA TGTGCCAGCAGTTTAGCAGGACCAGCAGATACGCAGTATTTT. Amino acid sequence: CASSLAGPADTQYF.

V and J are TRBV12-3 or TRBV12-4 and TRBJ2-6; D possibly corresponds to TRBD2 (5 bases). The CDR3 has 15 amino acids. V shed 5 bases and J shed 0 bases, with 8 bases lying between them. The CDR3 here is CASSARGSGANVLTF. The CDR3 nucleotides are TGTGCCAGCAGTGCCCGGGGCTCTGGGGCCAACGTCCTGACTTTC.

This clonotype was found once. J is TRBJ1-2 and V is TRBV19; weak D call: TRBD1 (5 bases). The CDR3 consists of 13 residues. V lost 7 bases to trimming and J lost 7 bases, with 16 bases between them. Germline V CDR1 and CDR2: LNHDA, SQIVND (reference sequence). The DNA of the CDR3 is TGTGCCAGTACCAACCGGGACCGAGGTGGCTACACCTTC. Its translation is CASTNRDRGGYTF.

The chain couples TRBV5-1 to TRBJ2-7; TRBD1 matches 10 bases. J was trimmed by 4 bases and V by 1 base; bases with no gene match: 11. The germline V gene encodes CDR1 SGHRS and CDR2 YFSETQ. The CDR3 extends over 17 amino acids. CDR3 coding DNA: TGCGCCAGCAGCTTGATCAATTTAGGACAGGGGGGTTACGAGCAGTACTTC. It yields the protein CASSLINLGQGGYEQYF.

There are a few counts of this clonotype. V is TRBV6-5 and J is TRBJ1-1; D may be TRBD1 (6 bases). The CDR3 has 13 residues. Trimming shortened V by 8 bases and J by 4 bases, and 14 bases separated the two germline ends. Germline CDR1 and CDR2: MNHEY and SVGAGI. The CDR3 sequence: CASSVGGTTEAFF. The DNA of the CDR3 is TGTGCCAGCTCTGTAGGGGGGACCACTGAAGCTTTCTTT.

This clonotype was seen ten or more times. J is TRBJ2-4 and V is TRBV5-1, with 7 bases fitting TRBD1. Trimming at V came to 4 bases and at J to 8 bases, leaving 12 bases not matched to a gene. Looked up from germline, CDR1 is SGHRS and CDR2 is YFSETQ. There are 15 residues in the CDR3. CDR3 loop: CASSQLTGAGDIQYF. As DNA, the CDR3 is TGCGCCAGCAGCCAGCTTACAGGGGCTGGGGACATTCAGTACTTC.

This clonotype appeared a few times. This rearrangement joins TRBV20-1 to TRBJ1-2, with 9 positions matching TRBD1. The CDR3 covers 12 residues. The ends lost 6 bases at V and 4 bases at J; junction bases unmatched: 3. CDR1 is DFQATT, CDR2 SNEGSKA, per germline (reference sequence). Here the CDR3 reads CSARQGGYGYTF. CDR3 coding DNA: TGCAGTGCAAGACAGGGGGGCTATGGCTACACCTTC.

This clonotype occurred a few times. The rearrangement joins TRBV12-3 or TRBV12-4 to TRBJ1-6; the match to TRBD1 covers 8 bases. J gave up 9 bases and V 3 bases, and 4 bases lay outside the gene matches. The CDR3 totals 14 residues. The CDR3 nucleotides read TGTGCCAGCAGTTTGGACAGGGAGGCTTCACCCCTCCACTTT. Residues: CASSLDREASPLHF.

There are a few counts of this clonotype. The V and J genes are TRBV12-3 or TRBV12-4 and TRBJ1-1, with 7 bases that match TRBD1. The CDR3 spans 14 residues. The ends lost 5 bases at V and 5 bases at J; junction bases unmatched: 8. CDR3 loop: CASSVPTGLTEAFF. The DNA for the CDR3 is TGTGCCAGCAGTGTACCGACAGGGTTGACTGAAGCTTTCTTT.

The sample holds a few counts of this clonotype. Here the CDR3 reads CAAGEGVSPLHF. CDR3 in DNA: TGTGCCGCGGGGGAGGGGGTTTCACCCCTCCACTTT. The V gene is TRBV12-3 or TRBV12-4, the J gene TRBJ1-6, with D perhaps matching TRBD1 (6 bases). V lost 11 bases, J lost 9 bases, and 14 bases lay in between. This CDR3 contains 12 residues.

The sample holds many counts of this clonotype. This chain links TRBV5-1 with TRBJ1-5; the D gene is possibly TRBD1 (6 bases). The germline V gene encodes CDR1 SGHRS and CDR2 YFSETQ. Trimming took off 7 bases at V and 5 bases at J, with 16 bases between the two ends. The CDR3 has 14 amino acids. This CDR3 reads CASRPGGLDQPQHF. The CDR3 DNA sequence: TGCGCCAGCCGTCCGGGGGGCTTGGATCAGCCCCAGCATTTT.

This clonotype was observed a few times. This chain links TRBV18 with TRBJ1-3, with D possibly matching TRBD1 (6 bases). Germline values: CDR1 KGHSH, CDR2 LQKENI. This CDR3 has 18 residues. V was cut by 3 bases and J by 3 bases, with 21 bases left in between. The CDR3 DNA is TGTGCCAGCTCACCGAGGGTATCCGGGACAAAACATGGAAACACCATATATTTT. It is translated as CASSPRVSGTKHGNTIYF. Variable domain in full (rest from reference TRBV18 and TRBJ1-3): NAGVMQNPRHLVRRRGQEARLRCSPMKGHSHVYWYRQLPEEGLKFMVYLQKENIIDESGMPKERFSAEFPKEGPSILRIQQVVRGDSAAYFCASSPRVSGTKHGNTIYFGEGSWLTVV.

This chain links TRBV6-5 with TRBJ2-6; the D is unclear. V was pared by 1 base and J by 0 bases, with 4 bases between. Germline-derived CDR1 and CDR2 are MNHEY and SVGAGI. The CDR3 runs to 15 residues. The CDR3 DNA is TGTGCCAGCAGTTACTGGTCCTCTGGGGCCAACGTCCTGACTTTC. Translated, it gives CASSYWSSGANVLTF.

This rearrangement joins TRBV5-1 to TRBJ2-5; tentative D call: TRBD2 (5 bases). V lost 6 bases and J 5 bases, leaving 11 bases between the germline ends. Germline CDR1 is SGHRS and CDR2 is YFSETQ. There are 12 residues in the CDR3. In DNA, the CDR3 is TGCGCCAGCACCCGGACTTGGGAGACCCAGTACTTC. Translating gives CASTRTWETQYF.

The chain joins TRBV24-1 to TRBJ2-5; tentatively, D is TRBD1 (7 bases). V was shortened by 5 bases and J by 2 bases, with 11 bases between the two germline ends. The CDR3 totals 14 residues. Germline-derived CDR1 and CDR2 are KGHDR and SFDVKD. CDR3 protein: CATSVGGQQETQYF. CDR3 nucleotides: TGTGCCACCAGTGTGGGGGGACAGCAAGAGACCCAGTACTTC.

The V call is TRBV4-2, the J call TRBJ2-2; 8 bases match TRBD2. The CDR3 totals 16 residues. J was trimmed by 8 bases and V by 4 bases; bases with no gene match: 12. Germline CDR1 and CDR2: LGHNA and YNFKEQ. The CDR3 region is CASSPRGGAGLGELFF. The CDR3 region has the DNA TGTGCCAGCAGCCCTCGGGGGGGGGCCGGATTAGGGGAGCTGTTTTTT.

V usage is TRBV5-1 and J usage is TRBJ2-7; 7 nucleotides line up with TRBD1. V lost 1 base and J lost 0; bases outside the gene matches: 7. The V gene's germline CDR1 is SGHRS and CDR2 YFSETQ. The CDR3 spans 16 residues. CDR3 nucleotide sequence: TGCGCCAGCAGCTTGTCCCCCAGGGGGAGCTCCTACGAGCAGTACGTC. This sequence encodes CASSLSPRGSSYEQYV.

The rearrangement uses TRBV20-1 and TRBJ1-2, with 8 bases aligning to TRBD1. J lost 7 bases, V lost 1 base, and 5 bases had no gene match. Germline CDR1 and CDR2: DFQATT and SNEGSKA (reference sequence). There are 13 residues in the CDR3. The CDR3 region has the DNA TGCAGTGCTAGAGTGGACAGGGATGGTGGCTACACCTTC. As protein: CSARVDRDGGYTF.

The genes are TRBV7-9 and TRBJ1-1, with no clear D. CDR1 SEHNR and CDR2 FQNEAQ come from the germline V gene (reference sequence). The V end lost 1 base, the J end lost 8 bases, and 8 bases lay between the germline ends. The CDR3 loop spans 12 amino acids. CDR3 sequence (DNA): TGTGCCAGCAGCTTAGTTGTAGCCGAAGCTTTCTTT. It codes for CASSLVVAEAFF.